This T cell receptor beta chain was recorded in a study of shared clonotypes between healthy human individuals. Overall study results and limits: Memory subsets generally showed lower estimated richness than naive subsets.

Worth noting for this clone: Its matching antigen is unknown.

Germline V lookup: CDR1 MDHEN, CDR2 SYDVKM. V trimming: 5 bases; J trimming: 7 bases; junction bases outside the gene matches: 12. The length of the CDR3 is 15 residues. Assay: immunoSEQ multiplex PCR; the TCRdb copy retains only in-frame clones and omits some. The sample lists about 2.3 million clones; 85% to 95% were seen once. Sequenced input: naive CD4+ T cells from PBMCs. Subset described: CD45RA+ positively selected. The rearrangement uses TRBV28 and TRBJ2-3, with 7 positions matching TRBD1. The receptor comes from a man aged 18 to 29 in good health. Some clones in this sample may be carry-over from other donors' samples. CDR3 in amino acids: CASSSEGRGGNTQYF. CDR3 nucleotide sequence: TGTGCCAGCAGTAGCGAGGGGCGAGGGGGCAATACGCAGTATTTT.